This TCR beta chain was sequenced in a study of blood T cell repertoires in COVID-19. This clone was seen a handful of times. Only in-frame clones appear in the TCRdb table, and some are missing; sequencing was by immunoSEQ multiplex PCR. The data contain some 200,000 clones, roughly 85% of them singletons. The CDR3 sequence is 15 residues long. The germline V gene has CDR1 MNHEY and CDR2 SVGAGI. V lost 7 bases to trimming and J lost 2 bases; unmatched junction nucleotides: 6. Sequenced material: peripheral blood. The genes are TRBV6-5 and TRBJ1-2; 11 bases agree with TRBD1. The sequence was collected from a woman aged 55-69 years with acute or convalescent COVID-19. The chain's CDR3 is CASIPDRGQNYGYTF. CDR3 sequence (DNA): TGTGCCAGCATCCCGGACAGGGGGCAGAACTATGGCTACACCTTC.